The 25 T cell receptor beta chains presented below share a single source sample, sequenced in a study of blood T cell repertoires in COVID-19. Assay used: immunoSEQ multiplex PCR; TCRdb lists only in-frame clones, some missing. The profile shows 250,000 to 300,000 clones, about nine tenths of them singletons. Sequencing used PBMCs or T cells enriched from blood (not recorded which). All receptors derive from a middle-aged woman who had recovered from COVID-19.

The V call is TRBV29-1, the J call TRBJ2-1, with 8 bases fitting TRBD2. Per the germline V gene, CDR1 is SQVTM and CDR2 is ANQGSEA. The CDR3 runs 14 residues. Germline trimming cut 6 bases from V and 4 bases from J; bases unmatched to any gene: 8. The CDR3 DNA reads as TGCAGCGTCGGAGTCGGGGGGGCTTACAATGAGCAGTTCTTC. Amino acids: CSVGVGGAYNEQFF.

The rearrangement links TRBV2 to TRBJ2-3; tentative D call: TRBD2 (5 bases). The CDR3 is 14 amino acids. Germline assignment: CDR1 SNHLY and CDR2 FYNNEI. V lost 6 bases and J 0 bases, leaving 10 bases between the germline ends. In DNA, the CDR3 is TGTGCCAGCAGGAGACTAACTAGCACAGATACGCAGTATTTT. Residues: CASRRLTSTDTQYF.

CDR3 DNA: TGTGCCAGCAGCCCGGACAGTTCTAATGAAAAACTGTTTTTT. As protein: CASSPDSSNEKLFF. The V gene is TRBV5-4, the J gene TRBJ1-4; perhaps TRBD1 as D (6 bases). Trimming removed 4 bases from V and 3 bases from J, with 10 bases in between. Germline CDR1 SGHNT, CDR2 YYREEE (reference sequence). The CDR3 contains 14 residues.

The rearrangement joins TRBV5-1 to TRBJ2-2, with D perhaps TRBD1 (6 bases). The CDR3 sequence is 16 residues long. CDR1 and CDR2 from the germline V gene are SGHRS and YFSETQ. With 6 bases removed from V and 4 bases from J, the gap between germline ends came to 19 bases. DNA for the CDR3: TGCGCCAGCAATACAGGACAGATCTCTTCCACCGGGGAGCTGTTTTTT. It encodes CASNTGQISSTGELFF. The whole variable domain, remainder taken from reference TRBV5-1 and TRBJ2-2, is KAGVTQTPRYLIKTRGQQVTLSCSPISGHRSVSWYQQTPGQGLQFLFEYFSETQRNKGNFPGRFSGRQFSNSRSEMNVSTLELGDSALYLCASNTGQISSTGELFFGEGSRLTVL.

In DNA, the CDR3 is TGTGCCAGCTCATCAGAAAGGGGATCGGCCTACGAGCAGTACTTC. Its translation: CASSSERGSAYEQYF. This chain connects TRBV18 to TRBJ2-7; tentatively, D is TRBD1 (5 bases). The germline CDR1 and CDR2 sequences are KGHSH and LQKENI. The CDR3 extends over 15 amino acids. The V and J ends lost 5 bases and 2 bases respectively, with 16 bases between them.

The V and J genes are TRBV5-1 and TRBJ2-1; D possibly corresponds to TRBD2 (6 bases). V shed 0 bases and J shed 7 bases, with 14 bases lying between them. This CDR3 contains 15 residues. The germline V gene has CDR1 SGHRS and CDR2 YFSETQ. The CDR3 loop is CASSLDGGALNEQFF. The CDR3 DNA reads TGCGCCAGCAGCTTGGACGGGGGAGCGTTAAATGAGCAGTTCTTC. Filled out from reference TRBV5-1 and TRBJ2-1, the complete variable domain reads KAGVTQTPRYLIKTRGQQVTLSCSPISGHRSVSWYQQTPGQGLQFLFEYFSETQRNKGNFPGRFSGRQFSNSRSEMNVSTLELGDSALYLCASSLDGGALNEQFFGPGTRLTVL.

This chain links TRBV5-4 with TRBJ2-3; TRBD2 matches 9 bases. The CDR3 extends over 15 amino acids. Germline CDR1 is SGHNT and CDR2 is YYREEE (reference sequence). V dropped 6 bases and J dropped 4; count of bases not matched to a gene: 9. The CDR3 coding sequence is TGTGCCAGCAATGACGGAGCGGGAGGTGCAGATACGCAGTATTTT. Encoded protein: CASNDGAGGADTQYF.

The chain uses TRBV5-8 and TRBJ2-5; D not resolved. CDR1 is SGHTS, CDR2 YDEGEE, per germline. V gave up 7 bases and J gave up 2 bases, with 12 bases separating them. This CDR3 spans 13 amino acids. CDR3 region: CASESLGQETQYF. As DNA, the CDR3 is TGTGCCAGCGAATCTCTCGGGCAAGAGACCCAGTACTTC.

V is TRBV18 and J is TRBJ2-7; D may be TRBD2 (7 bases). The V end lost 6 bases, the J end lost 3 bases, and 18 bases lay between the germline ends. CDR3 length: 15 amino acids. The germline CDR1 and CDR2 sequences are KGHSH and LQKENI. The CDR3 loop reads CASSPAGASIYEQYF. In DNA, the CDR3 is TGTGCCAGCTCCCCCGCGGGGGCGTCGATCTACGAGCAGTACTTC.

The V call is TRBV19, the J call TRBJ2-7, with TRBD2 identical over 7 bases. V was pared by 5 bases and J by 6 bases, with 10 bases of the junction left unmatched. Germline CDR1 LNHDA, CDR2 SQIVND (reference sequence). CDR3 length: 14 amino acids. The CDR3 DNA follows: TGTGCCAGTAGTGGCCTTCTATGGGGGGGCGAGCAGTACTTC. Amino acids: CASSGLLWGGEQYF.

This clone appeared once. The junction shows a germline mismatch at one end, possibly a read error. V usage is TRBV7-7 and J usage is TRBJ2-1, with D possibly being TRBD1 (6 bases). CDR1 SSHAT and CDR2 FNYEAQ come from the germline V gene (reference sequence). This CDR3 is 17 amino acids long. CDR3 sequence (DNA): TGTGCTAGCAGCCCCCTTCGGGCAGGGGCTGGGTACAATGAGCAGTTCTTC. Its translation: CASSPLRAGAGYNEQFF.

This clone was detected only once. J is TRBJ2-7 and V is TRBV3-1 (or the pseudogene TRBV3-2); D perhaps matches TRBD2 (5 bases). Germline CDR1 LGHDT, CDR2 YNNKEL (reference sequence). This CDR3 is 13 amino acids long. V was pared by 4 bases and J by 3 bases, with 10 bases between. This CDR3 reads CASSPREHYEQYF. In DNA form, the CDR3 reads TGTGCCAGCAGCCCGAGGGAACACTACGAGCAGTACTTC.

CDR3 sequence: CASGTDYGYTF. As DNA, the CDR3 is TGTGCCAGCGGGACAGACTATGGCTACACCTTC. The V gene is TRBV2, the J gene TRBJ1-2; the match to TRBD1 covers 7 bases. The germline V gene has CDR1 SNHLY and CDR2 FYNNEI. The ends lost 8 bases at V and 3 bases at J; junction bases unmatched: 0. This CDR3 has 11 residues.

V and J are TRBV20-1 and TRBJ2-7, with D possibly being TRBD1 (6 bases). V was clipped by 3 bases and J by 0 bases, with 12 bases between them. The CDR3 length is 14 residues. The germline gives CDR1 DFQATT, CDR2 SNEGSKA (reference sequence). CDR3 in amino acids: CSASDTGFSYEQYF. The CDR3 nucleotides read TGCAGTGCTAGTGATACAGGGTTCTCCTACGAGCAGTACTTC.

This clone was observed a few times. This chain connects TRBV29-1 to TRBJ1-1; TRBD1 aligns across 7 bases. The CDR3 spans 13 residues. V shed 2 bases and J 4 bases; nucleotides not matched to a gene: 4. Germline CDR1 and CDR2: SQVTM and ANQGSEA. The CDR3 sequence is CSVELSGGTEAFF. CDR3 DNA sequence: TGCAGCGTTGAACTTTCAGGGGGCACTGAAGCTTTCTTT.

J is TRBJ2-2 and V is TRBV10-3; TRBD2 agrees at 11 bases. The CDR3 runs to 18 residues. V gave up 4 bases and J gave up 4 bases; unmatched junction bases: 11. Germline values: CDR1 ENHRY, CDR2 SYGVKD. The CDR3 protein is CAISGSLAGVGGTGELFF. The CDR3 nucleotides read TGTGCCATCAGTGGTTCACTAGCGGGAGTTGGCGGCACCGGGGAGCTGTTTTTT.

The chain employs TRBV13 and TRBJ2-3, with D perhaps matching TRBD2 (6 bases). The germline V gene has CDR1 PRHDT and CDR2 FYEKMQ (reference sequence). V gave up 8 bases and J gave up 1 base, with 16 bases separating them. CDR3 length: 15 amino acids. CDR3 amino acids: CASQHRGGGTDTQYF. CDR3 coding DNA: TGTGCCAGCCAACACCGGGGCGGGGGCACAGATACGCAGTATTTT.

CDR3: CSASVSSYNSPLHF. In DNA form, the CDR3 reads TGCAGTGCGAGTGTTAGCTCCTATAATTCACCCCTCCACTTT. The chain employs TRBV20-1 and TRBJ1-6; no definite D call. V lost 6 bases and J lost 0, with 9 bases in between. This CDR3 has 14 residues. Germline CDR1 and CDR2: DFQATT and SNEGSKA (reference sequence).

V gene TRBV30 combines with J gene TRBJ1-4, with D maybe TRBD1 (6 bases). The germline gives CDR1 GTSNPN, CDR2 SVGIG (reference sequence). V was trimmed by 0 bases and J by 4 bases, leaving 15 bases between them. The CDR3 has 16 residues. CDR3 sequence reads: CAWSVGQRMRNEKLFF. CDR3 DNA: TGTGCCTGGAGTGTCGGACAGCGTATGCGTAATGAAAAACTGTTTTTT.

J is TRBJ2-6 and V is TRBV7-2; a possible D gene is TRBD2 (5 bases). Germline loops: CDR1 SGHTA, CDR2 FQGNSA. The CDR3 consists of 15 residues. The ends were cut back, 1 base at V and 1 base at J, with 5 bases in the middle. CDR3 DNA: TGTGCCAGCAGCTTAGGCGGGTCTGGGGCCAACGTCCTGACTTTC. Amino acids: CASSLGGSGANVLTF.

This clone is a singleton in its sample. The CDR3 coding sequence is TGTGCCAGCAGCTTAGAGGGGATAGGGGGAGAGCAGTACTTC. Translated: CASSLEGIGGEQYF. This rearrangement joins TRBV7-3 to TRBJ2-7; perhaps TRBD1 as D (6 bases). This CDR3 has 14 residues. The V and J ends lost 2 bases and 7 bases respectively, with 15 bases between them. In germline, CDR1 is SGHTA, CDR2 FQGTGA.

The chain links TRBV3-1 (or the pseudogene TRBV3-2) to TRBJ1-6; D gene ambiguous. Germline CDR1 and CDR2: LGHDT and YNNKEL (reference sequence). The CDR3 covers 14 residues. Between the trimmed V and J ends, which lost 0 bases and 7 bases, there was a span of 7 bases. CDR3 residues: CASSQDRRNSPLHF. CDR3 nucleotide sequence: TGTGCCAGCAGCCAAGATAGGAGGAATTCACCCCTCCACTTT.

This sequence joins TRBV30 and TRBJ1-4; a possible D gene is TRBD1 (5 bases). Germline values: CDR1 GTSNPN, CDR2 SVGIG (reference sequence). This CDR3 spans 16 amino acids. Between the trimmed V and J ends, which lost 1 base and 3 bases, there was a span of 15 bases. CDR3 bases: TGTGCCTGGAGTGGAAATGCGGGGGGGGCTAATGAAAAACTGTTTTTT. Protein product: CAWSGNAGGANEKLFF.

This chain joins TRBV7-8 and TRBJ1-2, with 7 bases aligning to TRBD1. Germline V gene lookup returns CDR1 SGHVS and CDR2 FQNEAQ. This CDR3 region has 13 residues. V was pared by 5 bases and J by 4 bases, with 4 bases of the junction left unmatched. CDR3 coding DNA: TGTGCCAGCAGCCCTTCAGGGGGCTATGGCTACACCTTC. Encoded protein: CASSPSGGYGYTF.

This clone has only one observation. The chain has TRBV2 and TRBJ2-1; D is unclear. Trimming took 4 bases from V and 1 from J, leaving 8 bases between them. CDR3 size: 14 residues. The germline V gene has CDR1 SNHLY and CDR2 FYNNEI. CDR3 sequence (DNA): TGTGCCAGCAGTGTTTCGAGTTCCTACAATGAGCAGTTCTTC. The encoded protein is CASSVSSSYNEQFF.